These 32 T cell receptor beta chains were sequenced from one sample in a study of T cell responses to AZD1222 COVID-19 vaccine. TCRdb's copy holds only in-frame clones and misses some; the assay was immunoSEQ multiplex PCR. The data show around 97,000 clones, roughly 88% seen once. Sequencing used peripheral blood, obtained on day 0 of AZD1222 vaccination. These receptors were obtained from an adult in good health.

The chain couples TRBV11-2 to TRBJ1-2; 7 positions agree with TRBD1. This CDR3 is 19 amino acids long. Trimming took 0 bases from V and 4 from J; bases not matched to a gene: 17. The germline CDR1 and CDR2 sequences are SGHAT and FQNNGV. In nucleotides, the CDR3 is TGTGCCAGCAGCTTAGAGAACTCCCCATGGGGAGGGGGCAGCTATGGCTACACCTTC. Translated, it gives CASSLENSPWGGGSYGYTF. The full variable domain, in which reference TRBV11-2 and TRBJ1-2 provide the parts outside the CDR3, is EAGVAQSPRYKIIEKRQSVAFWCNPISGHATLYWYQQILGQGPKLLIQFQNNGVVDDSQLPKDRFSAERLKGVDSTLKIQPAKLEDSAVYLCASSLENSPWGGGSYGYTFGSGTRLTVV.

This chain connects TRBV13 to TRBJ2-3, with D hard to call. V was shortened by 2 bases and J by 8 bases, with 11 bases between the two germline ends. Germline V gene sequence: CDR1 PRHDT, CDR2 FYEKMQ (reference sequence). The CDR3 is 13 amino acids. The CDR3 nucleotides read TGTGCCAGCAGCTTATTTGGTCCGGGTACGCAGTATTTT. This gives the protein CASSLFGPGTQYF.

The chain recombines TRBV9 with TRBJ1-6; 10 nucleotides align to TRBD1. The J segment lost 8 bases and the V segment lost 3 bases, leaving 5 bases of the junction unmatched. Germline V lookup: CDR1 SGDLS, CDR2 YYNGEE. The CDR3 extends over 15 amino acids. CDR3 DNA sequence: TGTGCCAGCAGCGAGACAGGGGGCGGTGATTCACCCCTCCACTTT. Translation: CASSETGGGDSPLHF.

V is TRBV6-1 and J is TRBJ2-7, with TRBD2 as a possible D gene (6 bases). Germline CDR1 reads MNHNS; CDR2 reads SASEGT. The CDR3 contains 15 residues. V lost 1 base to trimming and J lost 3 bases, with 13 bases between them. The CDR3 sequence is CASSEGGTSYYEQYF. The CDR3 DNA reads TGTGCCAGCAGTGAAGGGGGGACTTCGTACTACGAGCAGTACTTC.

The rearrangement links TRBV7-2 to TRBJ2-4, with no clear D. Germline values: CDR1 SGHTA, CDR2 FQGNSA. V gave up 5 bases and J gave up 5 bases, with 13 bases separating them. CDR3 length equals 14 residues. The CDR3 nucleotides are TGTGCCAGCAGCCCCACGAAGGTGGAAAACATTCAGTACTTC. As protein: CASSPTKVENIQYF.

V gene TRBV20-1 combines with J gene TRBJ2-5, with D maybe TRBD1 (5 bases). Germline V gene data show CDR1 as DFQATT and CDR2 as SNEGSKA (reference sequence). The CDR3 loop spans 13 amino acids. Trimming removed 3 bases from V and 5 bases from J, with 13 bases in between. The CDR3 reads CSASARVGETQYF. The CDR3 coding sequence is TGCAGTGCTAGTGCCAGGGTAGGGGAGACCCAGTACTTC.

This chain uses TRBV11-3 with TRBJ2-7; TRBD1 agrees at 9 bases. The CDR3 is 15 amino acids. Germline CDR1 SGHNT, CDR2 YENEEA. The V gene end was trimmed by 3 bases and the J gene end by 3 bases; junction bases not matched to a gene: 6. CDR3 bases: TGTGCCAGCAGCTTGGGAGGGACAGGGAACTACGAGCAGTACTTC. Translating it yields CASSLGGTGNYEQYF.

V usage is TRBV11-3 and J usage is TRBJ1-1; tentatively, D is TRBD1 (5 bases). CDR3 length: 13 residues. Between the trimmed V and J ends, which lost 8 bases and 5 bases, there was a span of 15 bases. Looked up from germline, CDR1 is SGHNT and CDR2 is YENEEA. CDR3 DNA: TGTGCCAGCGCACAGTGGGAGGGGACTGAAGCTTTCTTT. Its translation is CASAQWEGTEAFF.

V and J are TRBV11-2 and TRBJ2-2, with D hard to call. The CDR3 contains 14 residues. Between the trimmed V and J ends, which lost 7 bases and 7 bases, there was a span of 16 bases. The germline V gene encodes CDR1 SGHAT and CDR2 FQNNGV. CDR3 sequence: CASTDGLSSGELFF. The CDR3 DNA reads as TGTGCCAGCACCGACGGGCTGTCGAGCGGGGAGCTGTTTTTT.

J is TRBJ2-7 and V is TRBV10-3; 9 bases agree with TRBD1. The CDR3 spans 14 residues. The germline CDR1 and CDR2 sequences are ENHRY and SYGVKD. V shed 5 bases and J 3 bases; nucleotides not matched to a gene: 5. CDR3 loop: CAISRQGVVYEQYF. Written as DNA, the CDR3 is TGTGCCATCAGTCGACAGGGGGTTGTCTACGAGCAGTACTTC.

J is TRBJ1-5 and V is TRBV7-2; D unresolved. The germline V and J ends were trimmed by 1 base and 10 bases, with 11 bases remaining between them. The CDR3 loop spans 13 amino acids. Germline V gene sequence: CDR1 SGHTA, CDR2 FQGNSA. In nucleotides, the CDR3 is TGTGCCAGCAGCTTAGATTTGTGGGAACCCCAGCATTTT. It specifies CASSLDLWEPQHF.

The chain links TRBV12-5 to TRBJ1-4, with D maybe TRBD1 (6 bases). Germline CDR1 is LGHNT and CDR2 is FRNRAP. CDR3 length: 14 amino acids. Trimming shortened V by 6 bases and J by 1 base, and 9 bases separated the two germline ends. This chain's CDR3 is CASGRQETNEKLFF. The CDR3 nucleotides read TGTGCTAGTGGCCGACAGGAAACTAATGAAAAACTGTTTTTT.

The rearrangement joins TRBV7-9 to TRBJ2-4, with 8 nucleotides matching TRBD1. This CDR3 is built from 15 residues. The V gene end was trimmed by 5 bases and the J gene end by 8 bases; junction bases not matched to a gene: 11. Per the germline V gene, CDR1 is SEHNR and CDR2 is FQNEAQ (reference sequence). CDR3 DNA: TGTGCCAGCAGCGAAACTCAGGGGGCGAGGGACATTCAGTACTTC. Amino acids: CASSETQGARDIQYF.

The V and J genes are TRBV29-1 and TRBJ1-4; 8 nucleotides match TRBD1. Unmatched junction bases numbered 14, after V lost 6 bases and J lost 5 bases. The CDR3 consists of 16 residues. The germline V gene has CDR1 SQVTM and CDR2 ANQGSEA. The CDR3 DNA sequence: TGCAGCGTAGCGAATAACAGGGGGGGAAAGAATGAAAAACTGTTTTTT. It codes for CSVANNRGGKNEKLFF.

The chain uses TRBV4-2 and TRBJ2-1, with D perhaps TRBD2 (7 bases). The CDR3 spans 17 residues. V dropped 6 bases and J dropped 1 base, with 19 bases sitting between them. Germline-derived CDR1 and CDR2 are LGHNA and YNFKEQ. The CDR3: CASSPQGRLASYNEQFF. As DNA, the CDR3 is TGTGCCAGCAGTCCTCAGGGGAGACTAGCATCCTACAATGAGCAGTTCTTC.

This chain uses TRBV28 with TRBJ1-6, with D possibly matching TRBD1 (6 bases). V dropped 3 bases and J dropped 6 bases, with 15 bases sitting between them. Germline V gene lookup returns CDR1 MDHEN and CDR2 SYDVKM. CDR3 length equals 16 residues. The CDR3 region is CASSFGSTGLNSPLHF. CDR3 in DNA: TGTGCCAGCAGTTTTGGGTCCACAGGGCTTAATTCACCCCTCCACTTT. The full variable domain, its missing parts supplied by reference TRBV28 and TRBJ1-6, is DVKVTQSSRYLVKRTGEKVFLECVQDMDHENMFWYRQDPGLGLRLIYFSYDVKMKEKGDIPEGYSVSREKKERFSLILESASTNQTSMYLCASSFGSTGLNSPLHFGNGTRLTVT.

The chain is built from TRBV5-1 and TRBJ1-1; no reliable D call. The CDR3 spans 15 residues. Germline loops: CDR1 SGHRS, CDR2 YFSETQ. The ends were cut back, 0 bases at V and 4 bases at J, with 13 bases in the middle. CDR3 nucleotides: TGCGCCAGCAGCTTGGCCCCCCGGGGTGGCACTGAAGCTTTCTTT. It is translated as CASSLAPRGGTEAFF.

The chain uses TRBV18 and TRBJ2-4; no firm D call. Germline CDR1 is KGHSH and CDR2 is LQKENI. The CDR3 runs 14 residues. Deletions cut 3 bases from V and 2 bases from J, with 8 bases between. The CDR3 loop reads CASSPDGPKNIQYF. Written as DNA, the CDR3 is TGTGCCAGCTCACCGGACGGGCCCAAAAACATTCAGTACTTC.

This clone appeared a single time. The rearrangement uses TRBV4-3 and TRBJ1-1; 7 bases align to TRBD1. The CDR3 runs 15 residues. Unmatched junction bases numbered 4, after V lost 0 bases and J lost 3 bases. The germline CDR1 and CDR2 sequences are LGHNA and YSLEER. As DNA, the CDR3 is TGCGCCAGCAGCCAAGACGCCAGGGGGGACACTGAAGCTTTCTTT. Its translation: CASSQDARGDTEAFF.

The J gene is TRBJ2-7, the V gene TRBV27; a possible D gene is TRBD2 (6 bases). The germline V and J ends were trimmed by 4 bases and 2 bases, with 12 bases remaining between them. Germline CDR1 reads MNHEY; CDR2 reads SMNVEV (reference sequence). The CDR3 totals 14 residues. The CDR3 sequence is CASSSGGGTYEQYF. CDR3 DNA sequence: TGTGCCAGCAGTTCTGGGGGAGGTACCTACGAGCAGTACTTC.

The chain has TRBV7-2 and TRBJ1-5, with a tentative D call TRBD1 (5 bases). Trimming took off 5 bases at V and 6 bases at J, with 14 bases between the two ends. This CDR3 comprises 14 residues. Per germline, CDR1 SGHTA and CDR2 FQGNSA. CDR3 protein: CASSTGGSSQPQHF. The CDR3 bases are TGTGCCAGCAGCACAGGCGGGTCAAGTCAGCCCCAGCATTTT.

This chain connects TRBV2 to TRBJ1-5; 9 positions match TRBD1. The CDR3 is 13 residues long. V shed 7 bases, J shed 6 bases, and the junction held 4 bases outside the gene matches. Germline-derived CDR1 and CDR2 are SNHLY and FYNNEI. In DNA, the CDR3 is TGTGCCAGCATACAGGGGGCGGGTCAGCCCCAGCATTTT. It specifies CASIQGAGQPQHF.

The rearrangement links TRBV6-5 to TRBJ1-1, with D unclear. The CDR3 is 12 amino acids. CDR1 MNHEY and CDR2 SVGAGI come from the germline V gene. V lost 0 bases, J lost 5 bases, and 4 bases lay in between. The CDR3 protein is CASSYSPTEAFF. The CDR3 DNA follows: TGTGCCAGCAGTTACTCTCCGACTGAAGCTTTCTTT.

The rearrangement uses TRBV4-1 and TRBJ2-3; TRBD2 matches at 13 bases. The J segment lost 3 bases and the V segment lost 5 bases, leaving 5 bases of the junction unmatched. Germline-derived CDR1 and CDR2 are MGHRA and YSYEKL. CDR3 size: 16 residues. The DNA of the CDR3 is TGCGCCAGCAGCGAAGGACTAGCGGGAGTGACAGATACGCAGTATTTT. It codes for CASSEGLAGVTDTQYF.

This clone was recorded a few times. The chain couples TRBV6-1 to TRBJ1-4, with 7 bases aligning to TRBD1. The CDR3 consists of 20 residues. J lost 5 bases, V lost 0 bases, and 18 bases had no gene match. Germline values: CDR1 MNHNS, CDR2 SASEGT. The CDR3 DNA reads TGTGCCAGCAGTGAAGCCTCGACAGGGTTCTATTCAACGACGAATGAAAAACTGTTTTTT. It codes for CASSEASTGFYSTTNEKLFF.

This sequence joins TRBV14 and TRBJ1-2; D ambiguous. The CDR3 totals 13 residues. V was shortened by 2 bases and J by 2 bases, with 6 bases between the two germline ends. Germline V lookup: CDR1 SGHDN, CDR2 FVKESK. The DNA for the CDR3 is TGTGCCAGCAGCCAACTCAGGAACTATGGCTACACCTTC. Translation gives CASSQLRNYGYTF.

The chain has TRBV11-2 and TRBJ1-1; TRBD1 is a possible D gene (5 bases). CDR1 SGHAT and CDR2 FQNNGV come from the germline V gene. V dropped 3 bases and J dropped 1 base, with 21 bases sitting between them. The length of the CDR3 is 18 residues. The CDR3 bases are TGTGCCAGCAGCTTTTTTGGGGGGTCAACAGGAGCGAACACTGAAGCTTTCTTT. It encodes CASSFFGGSTGANTEAFF.

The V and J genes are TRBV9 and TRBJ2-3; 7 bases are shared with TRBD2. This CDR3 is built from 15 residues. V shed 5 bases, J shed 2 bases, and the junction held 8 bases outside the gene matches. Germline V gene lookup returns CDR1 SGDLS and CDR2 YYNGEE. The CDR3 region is CASSRSGAITDTQYF. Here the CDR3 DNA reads TGTGCCAGCAGTCGCAGCGGGGCCATCACAGATACGCAGTATTTT.

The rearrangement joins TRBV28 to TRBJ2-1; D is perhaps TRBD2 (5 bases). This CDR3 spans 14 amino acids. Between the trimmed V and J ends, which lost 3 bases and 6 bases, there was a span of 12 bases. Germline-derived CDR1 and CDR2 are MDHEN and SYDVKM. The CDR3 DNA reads TGTGCCAGCAGTTTGGCGACCGGGGTCAATGAGCAGTTCTTC. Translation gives CASSLATGVNEQFF.

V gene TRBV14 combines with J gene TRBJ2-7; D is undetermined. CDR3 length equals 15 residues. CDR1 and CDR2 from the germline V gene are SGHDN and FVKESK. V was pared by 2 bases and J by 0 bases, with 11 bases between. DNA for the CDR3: TGTGCCAGCAGCCAATGGTCCCAAAGCTCCTACGAGCAGTACTTC. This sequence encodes CASSQWSQSSYEQYF.

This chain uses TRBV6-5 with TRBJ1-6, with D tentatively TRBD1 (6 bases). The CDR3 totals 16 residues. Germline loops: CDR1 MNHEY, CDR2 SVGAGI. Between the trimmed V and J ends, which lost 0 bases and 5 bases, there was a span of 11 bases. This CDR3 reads CASSYSMGADNSPLHF. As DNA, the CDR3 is TGTGCCAGCAGTTACTCGATGGGGGCCGATAATTCACCCCTCCACTTT.

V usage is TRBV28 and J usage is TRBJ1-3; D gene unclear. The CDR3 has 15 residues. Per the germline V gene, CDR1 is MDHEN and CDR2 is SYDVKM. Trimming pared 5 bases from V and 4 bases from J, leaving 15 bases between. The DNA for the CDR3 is TGTGCCAGCAGTCCGATGCCCGAATCGGGAAACACCATATATTTT. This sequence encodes CASSPMPESGNTIYF. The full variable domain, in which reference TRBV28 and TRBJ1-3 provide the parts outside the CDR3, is DVKVTQSSRYLVKRTGEKVFLECVQDMDHENMFWYRQDPGLGLRLIYFSYDVKMKEKGDIPEGYSVSREKKERFSLILESASTNQTSMYLCASSPMPESGNTIYFGEGSWLTVV.